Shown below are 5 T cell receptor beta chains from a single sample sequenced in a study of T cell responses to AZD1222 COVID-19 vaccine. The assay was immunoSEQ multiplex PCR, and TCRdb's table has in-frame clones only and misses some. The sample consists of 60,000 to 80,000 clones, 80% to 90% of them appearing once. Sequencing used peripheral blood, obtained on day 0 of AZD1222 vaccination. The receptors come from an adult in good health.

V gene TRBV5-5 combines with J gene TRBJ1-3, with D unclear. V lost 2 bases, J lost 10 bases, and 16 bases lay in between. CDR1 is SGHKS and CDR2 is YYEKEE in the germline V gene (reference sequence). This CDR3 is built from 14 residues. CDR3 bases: TGTGCCAGCAGCTTAGTCGACTCTATGGGGACCATATATTTT. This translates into CASSLVDSMGTIYF.

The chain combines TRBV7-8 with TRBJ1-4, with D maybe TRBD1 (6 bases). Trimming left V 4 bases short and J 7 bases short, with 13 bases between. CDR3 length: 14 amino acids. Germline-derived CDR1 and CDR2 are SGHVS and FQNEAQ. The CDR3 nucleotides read TGTGCCAGCAGCTCAGGGGCAGGGCTTGAAAAACTGTTTTTT. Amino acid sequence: CASSSGAGLEKLFF.

CDR3 residues: CSVGGPPSEGAYEQYF. CDR3 bases: TGCAGCGTTGGGGGCCCACCTAGCGAAGGAGCCTACGAGCAGTACTTC. This chain uses TRBV29-1 with TRBJ2-7, with a possible D match to TRBD2 (6 bases). The CDR3 is made up of 16 amino acids. Looked up from germline, CDR1 is SQVTM and CDR2 is ANQGSEA. Trimming pared 4 bases from V and 2 bases from J, leaving 21 bases between.

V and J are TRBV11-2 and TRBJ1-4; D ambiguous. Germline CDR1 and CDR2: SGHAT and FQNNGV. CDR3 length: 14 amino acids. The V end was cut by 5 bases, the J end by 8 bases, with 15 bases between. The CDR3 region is CASSPSPKAEKLFF. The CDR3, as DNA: TGTGCCAGCAGCCCCAGTCCCAAGGCCGAAAAACTGTTTTTT. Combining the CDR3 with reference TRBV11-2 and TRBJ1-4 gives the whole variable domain EAGVAQSPRYKIIEKRQSVAFWCNPISGHATLYWYQQILGQGPKLLIQFQNNGVVDDSQLPKDRFSAERLKGVDSTLKIQPAKLEDSAVYLCASSPSPKAEKLFFGSGTQLSVL.

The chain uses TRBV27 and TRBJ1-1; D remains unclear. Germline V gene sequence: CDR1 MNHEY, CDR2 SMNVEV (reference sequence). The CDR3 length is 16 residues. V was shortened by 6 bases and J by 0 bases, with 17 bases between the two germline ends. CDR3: CASSPRGGLMNTEAFF. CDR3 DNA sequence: TGTGCCAGCAGCCCTCGCGGCGGTTTAATGAACACTGAAGCTTTCTTT.